This T cell receptor beta chain was sequenced during a study of blood T cell repertoires in COVID-19. Study-wide context: Sites across the United States, Italy and Spain contributed samples from acute and convalescent COVID-19. PBMCs, B-cell-depleted T cells, or T cells provided the cDNA or gDNA that made up the material.

After removal of 2 bases from V and 8 bases from J, the junction contained 8 bases not matched to a gene. Germline CDR1 and CDR2: MNHNY and SVGAGI (reference sequence). The CDR3 extends over 16 amino acids. Data came from immunoSEQ multiplex PCR; TCRdb stores just in-frame clones and leaves some out. The sample shows approximately 200,000 clones, over 75% of them seen only once. The origin of this receptor is a woman aged 45-65 years with acute or convalescent COVID-19. The chain uses TRBV6-6 and TRBJ1-4; 10 bases fit TRBD1. Sequencing was carried out using peripheral blood. This CDR3 is CASSYAPGTGEEKLFF. CDR3 nucleotide sequence: TGTGCCAGCAGTTACGCGCCGGGGACAGGGGAAGAAAAACTGTTTTTT.